These 15 T cell receptor beta chains were all obtained from the same sample, sequenced in a study of T cell clonality in common variable immunodeficiency. Generated by immunoSEQ multiplex PCR, the TCRdb table keeps only in-frame clones and is missing some. This sample includes 35,000 to 45,000 clones with no singletons; its ten biggest clones take up approximately 3%. The sample consisted of peripheral blood mononuclear cells. Receptor source: a person aged 18 to 75 in good health.

At least ten counts were recorded for this clone. The read finishes 3 residues shy of the CDR3 end, and the germline J gene is used to complete it. This chain uses TRBV30 with TRBJ1-6; 7 bases line up with TRBD1. Trimming cost V 1 base and J 7 bases; bases outside gene matches: 4. The CDR3 has 14 amino acids. Germline V gives CDR1 GTSNPN, CDR2 SVGIG (reference sequence). The sequenced part of the CDR3 DNA is TGTGCCTGGAGTGGGGACAGCCTGAATTCACCC. Encoded protein: CAWSGDSLNSP. The whole CDR3 sequence reads CAWSGDSLNSPLHF.

Points on this clone: The DNA ends 3 residues before the CDR3 does, and the rest of the CDR3 is filled in from the germline J gene. The chain recombines TRBV30 with TRBJ2-3; D is unclear. The CDR3 covers 14 residues. CDR1 and CDR2 (germline): GTSNPN, SVGIG (reference sequence). CDR3 protein: CAWSVGLAQETQYF. The DNA read from the CDR3 is TGTGCCTGGAGTGTTGGGCTCGCCCAAGAGACG.

This clone was seen many times. The read ends 3 residues before the CDR3 terminus; that terminus is restored from the germline J gene. The chain recombines TRBV19 with TRBJ1-1; a weak D match, TRBD1 (5 bases). This CDR3 region has 14 residues. Trimming removed 2 bases from V and 1 base from J, with 8 bases in between. CDR1 is LNHDA and CDR2 is SQIVND in the germline V gene (reference sequence). The sequenced part of the CDR3 DNA is TGTGCCAGTAGTATACAGGGCCCGAACACTGAA. It is translated as CASSIQGPNTE. The whole CDR3 sequence reads CASSIQGPNTEAFF. Full variable domain (rest looked up from reference TRBV19 and TRBJ1-1): DGGITQSPKYLFRKEGQNVTLSCEQNLNHDAMYWYRQDPGQGLRLIYYSQIVNDFQKGDIAEGYSVSREKKESFPLTVTSAQKNPTAFYLCASSIQGPNTEAFFGQGTRLTVV.

This clone showed up many times. The read terminates 3 residues ahead of where the CDR3 ends, so the germline J gene completes it. V is TRBV7-2 and J is TRBJ1-1; a weak D match, TRBD1 (5 bases). Germline V gene data show CDR1 as SGHTA and CDR2 as FQGNSA. Trimming took off 1 base at V and 0 bases at J, with 9 bases between the two ends. CDR3 length: 15 amino acids. The CDR3 loop reads CASSLGVGVNTEAFF. The DNA read from the CDR3 is TGTGCCAGCAGCTTAGGTGTAGGGGTGAACACTGAA. Complete variable domain (other parts from reference TRBV7-2 and TRBJ1-1): GAGVSQSPSNKVTEKGKDVELRCDPISGHTALYWYRQSLGQGLEFLIYFQGNSAPDKSGLPSDRFSAERTGGSVSTLTIQRTQQEDSAVYLCASSLGVGVNTEAFFGQGTRLTVV.

This clone was detected many times. The observed sequence ends 3 residues before the CDR3 terminus, with the missing tail filled in from the germline J gene. V and J are TRBV19 and TRBJ2-3; D is possibly TRBD1 (5 bases). The germline V gene has CDR1 LNHDA and CDR2 SQIVND (reference sequence). CDR3 length: 13 residues. The sequenced CDR3 bases are TGTGCCAGTAGTATAGATTCAGGGATCTCG. Translated, it gives CASSIDSGIS. The whole CDR3 region reads CASSIDSGISQYF. Drawing the rest from reference TRBV19 and TRBJ2-3, the complete variable domain is DGGITQSPKYLFRKEGQNVTLSCEQNLNHDAMYWYRQDPGQGLRLIYYSQIVNDFQKGDIAEGYSVSREKKESFPLTVTSAQKNPTAFYLCASSIDSGISQYFGPGTRLTVL.

This clone was counted many times. The read halts 3 residues ahead of the CDR3 end, with the missing end drawn from the germline J gene. The chain couples TRBV20-1 to TRBJ1-2; TRBD1 might be the D (6 bases). Between the trimmed V and J ends, which lost 4 bases and 4 bases, there was a span of 16 bases. The CDR3 consists of 14 residues. The germline CDR1 and CDR2 sequences are DFQATT and SNEGSKA (reference sequence). CDR3 residues: CSANFGQTSYGYTF. The part of the CDR3 DNA that was read is TGCAGTGCTAATTTCGGACAGACCAGCTATGGC.

In its sample, this clone was seen many times. Coverage ceases 3 residues before the CDR3 finishes, and the germline J gene fills in the end. The V gene is TRBV5-1, the J gene TRBJ2-3; 12 positions agree with TRBD2. Germline lookup yields CDR1 SGHRS and CDR2 YFSETQ. The J segment lost 0 bases and the V segment lost 3 bases, leaving 5 bases of the junction unmatched. The CDR3 totals 17 residues. CDR3 protein: CASSSTSGGASTDTQYF. The part of the CDR3 DNA that was read is TGCGCCAGCAGCTCGACTAGCGGGGGCGCTAGCACAGATACG.

This clone was detected many times. The read terminates 3 residues ahead of where the CDR3 ends, so the germline J gene completes it. This chain joins TRBV18 and TRBJ2-3; no reliable D call. Germline V gene lookup returns CDR1 KGHSH and CDR2 LQKENI. Trimming left V 3 bases short and J 0 bases short, with 13 bases between. The CDR3 sequence is 16 residues long. The CDR3 loop reads CASSPLVLPSTDTQYF. CDR3 DNA, as far as it was read: TGTGCCAGCTCACCCTTGGTTCTACCTAGCACAGATACG.

At least ten counts were recorded for this clone. Read sequence stops 3 residues before the CDR3 end, and the germline J gene provides the missing end. The V call is TRBV20-1, the J call TRBJ2-5; perhaps TRBD1 as D (5 bases). The germline gives CDR1 DFQATT, CDR2 SNEGSKA (reference sequence). This CDR3 is built from 14 residues. Trimming pared 0 bases from V and 2 bases from J, leaving 10 bases between. CDR3 amino acids: CSARDIRGQETQYF. The part of the CDR3 DNA that was read is TGCAGTGCTAGAGATATAAGGGGTCAAGAGACC.

This clone has only a few counts. One base away lies a much larger clone, so this may be a sequencing read error. With the read ending 3 residues before the CDR3 end, the germline J gene is used to fill in that end. The chain couples TRBV19 to TRBJ1-4, with 7 bases that match TRBD1. Germline V CDR1 and CDR2: LNHDA, SQIVND (reference sequence). The CDR3 is made up of 16 amino acids. Incomplete CDR3 DNA: TGTGCCAGTAGTACGACAGGGACCTCTGGGGCCAACGTA. This sequence encodes CASSTTGTSGANV. The whole CDR3 region reads CASSTTGTSGANVLFF.

In this sample, this clone turned up a few times. Coverage ceases 3 residues before the CDR3 finishes, and the germline J gene fills in the end. The chain links TRBV6-2 or TRBV6-3 to TRBJ2-2, with 8 bases lining up with TRBD2. The CDR3 contains 14 residues. Germline loops: CDR1 MNHEY, CDR2 SVGEGT. The DNA read from the CDR3 is TGTGCCAGCAGCTGGTCCGGGACTAGGGAAAAG. Translation: CASSWSGTREK. The whole CDR3 is CASSWSGTREKLFF.

This clone was counted ten times or more. CDR3 DNA, as far as it was read: TGTGCCAGCAGCTCAAATTACAGGGGGCCTCGCGAG. This codes for CASSSNYRGPRE. The full-length CDR3 reads as CASSSNYRGPREQYF. This rearrangement joins TRBV7-9 to TRBJ2-7; 9 bases match TRBD1. Read sequence stops 3 residues before the CDR3 end, and the germline J gene provides the missing end. CDR1 is SEHNR, CDR2 FQNEAQ, per germline (reference sequence). The CDR3 contains 15 residues. V dropped 4 bases and J dropped 6; count of bases not matched to a gene: 10.

This clone was seen at least ten times. The read finishes 3 residues shy of the CDR3 end, and the germline J gene is used to complete it. The gene calls are TRBV7-9 and TRBJ2-1, with no clear D. The CDR3 spans 14 residues. From germline, CDR1 is SEHNR and CDR2 FQNEAQ (reference sequence). The ends were cut back, 1 base at V and 7 bases at J, with 11 bases in the middle. CDR3 sequence reads: CASSLGLSGNEQFF. The CDR3 DNA, read in part, is TGTGCCAGCAGCTTAGGACTCTCCGGGAATGAG. Full variable domain (rest looked up from reference TRBV7-9 and TRBJ2-1): DTGVSQNPRHKITKRGQNVTFRCDPISEHNRLYWYRQTLGQGPEFLTYFQNEAQLEKSRLLSDRFSAERPKGSFSTLEIQRTEQGDSAMYLCASSLGLSGNEQFFGPGTRLTVL.

This clone was seen many times. The CDR3 protein is CASSLSIGGQPQHF. Partial CDR3 DNA: TGTGCCAGCAGTTTAAGTATTGGGGGGCAGCCC. The V call is TRBV27, the J call TRBJ1-5; tentatively, D is TRBD1 (5 bases). The read ends 3 residues before the CDR3 terminus; that terminus is restored from the germline J gene. V lost 2 bases to trimming and J lost 7 bases, with 12 bases between them. The CDR3 totals 14 residues. Germline V lookup: CDR1 MNHEY, CDR2 SMNVEV (reference sequence).

This clone has a count of ten or more. The missing CDR3 end, 3 residues past where the read stops, is filled in from the germline J gene. The V call is TRBV7-6, the J call TRBJ2-7; 10 nucleotides match TRBD2. The germline V gene has CDR1 SGHVS and CDR2 FNYEAQ. The V segment lost 3 bases and the J segment 0 bases; nucleotides outside the gene matches: 5. CDR3 length: 16 residues. The CDR3 DNA, read in part, is TGTGCCAGCAGCTTCGTAGCGGGGGGCCTCTCCTACGAG. Residues: CASSFVAGGLSYE. The CDR3 as a whole reads CASSFVAGGLSYEQYF. The full variable domain, in which reference TRBV7-6 and TRBJ2-7 provide the parts outside the CDR3, is GAGVSQSPRYKVTKRGQDVALRCDPISGHVSLYWYRQALGQGPEFLTYFNYEAQQDKSGLPNDRFSAERPEGSISTLTIQRTEQRDSAMYRCASSFVAGGLSYEQYFGPGTRLTVT.